This T cell receptor beta chain was obtained from a study of glioma-infiltrating T cells after dendritic cell vaccination. Study results and caveats: Complete blood and tumor specimen sets were limited to few patients.

Germline-derived CDR1 and CDR2 are SGHTA and FQGNSA. V was shortened by 1 base and J by 10 bases, with 8 bases between the two germline ends. This CDR3 region has 12 residues. For this clone: The antigen remains unidentified.

Up to about 2 ug genomic DNA was used for TCRB CDR3 amplification. The protocol was immunoSEQ multiplex PCR, while the TCRdb copy is restricted to in-frame clones and leaves out a portion. The sample has tens of thousands of clones, approximately 80% seen once; the top ten hold around 16%. This sample's time point: after dendritic cell vaccination, including at tumor progression/relapse. Isocitrate dehydrogenase mutation was absent in all glioblastoma patients. Blood PBMC samples: pre-vaccination, two weeks post third vaccination, and at tumor progression. The chain recombines TRBV7-2 with TRBJ2-1; D gene ambiguous. The clonotype was recovered from a human donor with glioblastoma. This sample comprised blood, obtained after dendritic cell vaccination. The CDR3 sequence is CASSLGLREQFF. CDR3 nucleotides: TGTGCCAGCAGCTTAGGGCTGAGGGAGCAGTTCTTC. The full variable domain, completed using reference TRBV7-2 and TRBJ2-1, is GAGVSQSPSNKVTEKGKDVELRCDPISGHTALYWYRQSLGQGLEFLIYFQGNSAPDKSGLPSDRFSAERTGGSVSTLTIQRTQQEDSAVYLCASSLGLREQFFGPGTRLTVL.